The clone carrying this TCR beta chain was observed a single time. This sample is part of a study of cytomegalovirus exposure and HLA in healthy donors. Libraries were prepared by immunoSEQ multiplex PCR; TCRdb keeps only in-frame clonotypes and omits some of them. Here the sample spans about 130,000 clones, roughly four fifths being singletons. This CDR3 comprises 14 residues. The germline CDR1 and CDR2 sequences are SEHNR and FQNEAQ (reference sequence). Trimming shortened V by 8 bases and J by 1 base, and 14 bases separated the two germline ends. The sample consisted of PBMCs. This TCR came from a man aged 30 to 45 in good health and CMV-seropositive. The chain uses TRBV7-9 and TRBJ1-1; D possibly corresponds to TRBD1 (6 bases). DNA for the CDR3: TGTGCCAGCTTGGTCCCAGGGGCGAACACTGAAGCTTTCTTT. It translates to CASLVPGANTEAFF. Combining the CDR3 with reference TRBV7-9 and TRBJ1-1 gives the whole variable domain DTGVSQNPRHKITKRGQNVTFRCDPISEHNRLYWYRQTLGQGPEFLTYFQNEAQLEKSRLLSDRFSAERPKGSFSTLEIQRTEQGDSAMYLCASLVPGANTEAFFGQGTRLTVV.